This section outlines one T cell receptor beta chain sequence together with its context. A much larger clonotype is one base distant, so this may be a read error. Germline-derived CDR1 and CDR2 are MDHEN and SYDVKM. With V trimmed by 3 bases and J by 7 bases, 8 bases remained unmatched. The CDR3 length is 16 residues. The sample belongs to a study of human T cells and chemical hapten exposure. Specified time point: healthy volunteer bleed at 6 weeks. Extraction yielded total RNA from whole blood (unfractionated). MiXCR, applied by TCRdb to the RACE reads, yields one record per CDR3 protein. This sample has 55,000 to 75,000 distinct CDR3 sequences, with approximately 6.5% found just once.

The sample consisted of whole blood. V usage is TRBV28 and J usage is TRBJ1-4, with TRBD1 matching 10 bases. This clonotype originated in a female donor in good health. Some clones in this sample may be carry-over from other donors' samples. The CDR3 protein is CASSLQTGTGAEKLFF. The DNA of the CDR3 is TGTGCCAGCAGTTTGCAGACCGGGACAGGGGCTGAAAAACTGTTTTTT.